These T cell receptor beta chains were read from a single sample in a study of shared clonotypes between healthy human individuals. The assay was immunoSEQ multiplex PCR, and TCRdb's table has in-frame clones only and misses some. The sample shows over 700,000 clones, approximately 77% of them seen only once. Sequencing input: memory CD4+ T cells sorted from blood. The receptors come from a woman under 40 in good health. The CDR3 runs from the conserved cysteine through the conserved F or W. Fields, in order: V gene, clone size, D gene, J gene, CDR3 protein, CDR3 DNA. A D gene is named only where the DNA matches it firmly. For some rows the clone size is stated as once, few or many, or as a class when expanded; others skip it.

TRBV27	-	-	TRBJ2-7	CASTGPGRAGREQYF	TGTGCCAGCACCGGGCCGGGCAGGGCGGGACGCGAGCAGTACTTC
TRBV19	many	TRBD2	TRBJ2-1	CASSMGEGYVEQFF	TGTGCCAGTAGTATGGGGGAGGGCTATGTTGAGCAGTTCTTC
TRBV27	-	TRBD1	TRBJ2-7	CASSSRQGTSYEQYF	TGTGCCAGCAGTTCCCGACAGGGGACCTCCTACGAGCAGTACTTC
TRBV29-1	-	TRBD1	TRBJ2-3	CSARTGGRLDTQYF	TGCAGCGCACGGACAGGGGGACGCTTAGATACGCAGTATTTT
TRBV4-2	once	-	TRBJ1-5	CASSQDGWQPQHF	TGTGCCAGCAGCCAAGATGGGTGGCAGCCCCAGCATTTT
TRBV5-6	-	-	TRBJ2-1	CASIQNDVASLYNEQFF	TGTGCCAGCATCCAAAACGATGTGGCCTCTTTATACAATGAGCAGTTCTTC
TRBV27	-	-	TRBJ2-2	CASHRQNTGELFF	TGTGCCAGCCATCGACAGAACACCGGGGAGCTGTTTTTT
TRBV19	-	TRBD1	TRBJ1-4	CASIGTGGQARKLFF	TGTGCCAGTATCGGGACAGGGGGCCAGGCCCGGAAACTGTTTTTT
TRBV25-1	-	-	TRBJ2-1	CAITDIYNEQFF	TGTGCCATCACGGACATCTACAATGAGCAGTTCTTC
TRBV7-2	-	-	TRBJ1-3	CASSSLSSGNTIYF	TGTGCCAGCAGCTCACTTAGCTCTGGAAACACCATATATTTT
TRBV7-7	-	TRBD2	TRBJ2-4	CASSLRGFASGGCIAKNIQYF	TGTGCCAGCAGCCTTAGGGGTTTTGCTAGCGGGGGCTGCATAGCCAAAAACATTCAGTACTTC
TRBV5-1	-	-	TRBJ2-2	CASHDGGIGELFF	TGCGCCAGTCACGATGGAGGAATCGGGGAGCTGTTTTTT
TRBV7-9	-	-	TRBJ2-1	CASSFHSGAYNEQFF	TGTGCCAGCAGCTTCCATAGCGGAGCCTACAATGAGCAGTTCTTC
TRBV30	few	-	TRBJ2-3	CAWSVSTATDTQYF	TGTGCCTGGAGTGTCTCGACAGCCACAGATACGCAGTATTTT
TRBV5-6	-	-	TRBJ1-1	CASSLDPERNTEAFF	TGTGCCAGCAGCTTGGATCCGGAGCGGAACACTGAAGCTTTCTTT
TRBV11-2	-	-	TRBJ2-7	CASSLNSQLTYEQYF	TGTGCCAGCAGCCTAAACAGTCAGCTTACCTACGAGCAGTACTTC
TRBV19	-	-	TRBJ1-1	CASSTPLNTEAFF	TGTGCCAGTAGTACCCCCCTGAACACTGAAGCTTTCTTT
TRBV7-9	-	TRBD2	TRBJ2-5	CASSSRGGSQETQYF	TGTGCCAGCAGCTCCCGCGGGGGGAGCCAAGAGACCCAGTACTTC
TRBV27	-	TRBD2	TRBJ2-7	CASSLVSHPREGLYYEQYF	TGTGCCAGCAGTTTAGTAAGTCATCCGCGGGAGGGCCTTTACTACGAGCAGTACTTC
TRBV28	-	TRBD1	TRBJ1-2	CASSRTTGDAYGYTF	TGTGCCAGCAGTCGAACAACAGGGGACGCCTATGGCTACACCTTC
TRBV28	-	-	TRBJ1-2	CASSPVTGYYGYTF	TGTGCCAGCAGTCCGGTAACAGGCTACTATGGCTACACCTTC
TRBV6-1	-	-	TRBJ1-4	CASSGTANEKLFF	TGTGCCAGCAGTGGGACGGCTAATGAAAAACTGTTTTTT
TRBV6-1	-	TRBD1	TRBJ2-2	CASTGQGATGELFF	TGTGCCAGCACAGGCCAGGGGGCCACCGGGGAGCTGTTTTTT
TRBV5-1	-	-	TRBJ2-5	CASSLLSGTQETQYF	TGCGCCAGCAGCTTGCTGTCAGGGACCCAAGAGACCCAGTACTTC
TRBV5-5	-	-	TRBJ1-1	CASSRYQVNTEAFF	TGTGCCAGCTCCCGATACCAGGTGAACACTGAAGCTTTCTTT
TRBV5-1	-	-	TRBJ2-5	CASSYEKGTGQRKETQYF	TGCGCCAGCAGCTACGAGAAGGGCACCGGACAGCGGAAAGAGACCCAGTACTTC
TRBV6-6	-	-	TRBJ2-2	CASRGLGTGTGELFF	TGTGCCAGCAGGGGGCTCGGGACTGGCACCGGGGAGCTGTTTTTT
TRBV6-7	once	TRBD2	TRBJ2-5	CASSYRGLAGGIETQYF	TGTGCCAGCAGTTACCGGGGACTAGCGGGAGGTATAGAGACCCAGTACTTC
TRBV4-1	-	TRBD2	TRBJ2-7	CASSTLAGVAEQYF	TGCGCCAGCAGCACTCTAGCGGGAGTGGCCGAGCAGTACTTC
TRBV6-5	-	-	TRBJ1-5	CASSPPNQPQHF	TGTGCCAGCAGTCCTCCTAATCAGCCCCAGCATTTT
TRBV6-6	-	-	TRBJ2-7	CASSYGTQALYEQYF	TGTGCCAGCAGTTACGGGACACAGGCCCTTTACGAGCAGTACTTC
TRBV23-1	few	-	TRBJ2-7	CASRTNNYEQYF	TGCGCCAGCAGGACTAACAACTACGAGCAGTACTTC
TRBV19	-	TRBD1	TRBJ2-7	CASGDRGYEQYF	TGTGCCAGCGGGGACAGGGGGTACGAGCAGTACTTC
TRBV19	-	-	TRBJ2-7	CASSIQAGKIYEQYF	TGTGCCAGTAGTATTCAAGCAGGGAAAATCTACGAGCAGTACTTC
TRBV18	-	TRBD1	TRBJ1-4	CASSPPGQGREKLFF	TGTGCCAGCTCACCCCCGGGACAGGGGCGAGAAAAACTGTTTTTT
TRBV2	-	-	TRBJ2-1	CASRRYNEQFF	TGTGCCAGCAGAAGGTACAATGAGCAGTTCTTC
TRBV27	-	-	TRBJ1-5	CASSLSGTVSNQPQHF	TGTGCCAGCAGTTTATCGGGGACCGTTAGCAATCAGCCCCAGCATTTT
TRBV5-1	-	-	TRBJ2-2	CASSLGTDTGELFF	TGCGCCAGCAGCTTGGGCACTGACACCGGGGAGCTGTTTTTT
TRBV4-1	few	-	TRBJ1-5	CASRGTGNQPQHF	TGCGCCAGCAGAGGGACGGGAAATCAGCCCCAGCATTTT
TRBV29-1	-	TRBD1	TRBJ2-5	CSARGRLTQETQYF	TGCAGCGCCAGGGGGCGACTCACCCAAGAGACCCAGTACTTC
TRBV2	-	TRBD1	TRBJ1-2	CATVPGQGNYGYTF	TGTGCCACGGTCCCGGGACAGGGAAACTATGGCTACACCTTC
TRBV7-7	few	-	TRBJ2-7	CASSPSTSYEQYF	TGTGCCAGCAGCCCCTCGACTAGCTACGAGCAGTACTTC
TRBV7-8	-	-	TRBJ2-7	CASSVQMNSYEQYF	TGTGCCAGCAGCGTACAGATGAACTCCTACGAGCAGTACTTC
TRBV19	many	TRBD1	TRBJ2-6	CASSIGQGSSGANVLTF	TGTGCCAGTAGTATCGGACAGGGGAGCTCTGGGGCCAACGTCCTGACTTTC
TRBV9	-	-	TRBJ2-1	CASSPPASRNSYNEQFF	TGTGCCAGCAGCCCCCCGGCGAGCAGGAACTCCTACAATGAGCAGTTCTTC
TRBV10-3	-	-	TRBJ1-5	CATTGEGGNQPQHF	TGTGCCACAACTGGAGAGGGGGGCAATCAGCCCCAGCATTTT
TRBV28	-	-	TRBJ1-1	CASRERGSMNTEAFF	TGTGCCAGCAGAGAGAGGGGCTCCATGAACACTGAAGCTTTCTTT
TRBV5-6	-	-	TRBJ2-2	CASSLVRGTGELFF	TGTGCCAGCAGCTTGGTGAGGGGGACCGGGGAGCTGTTTTTT
TRBV29-1	-	-	TRBJ1-1	CSAVGTEAFF	TGCAGCGCCGTCGGCACTGAAGCTTTCTTT
TRBV4-1	-	-	TRBJ1-2	CASSQEGTGRDYGYTF	TGCGCCAGCAGCCAAGAGGGTACAGGGAGGGACTATGGCTACACCTTC
TRBV2	-	-	TRBJ2-2	CASKQLAVGSGELFF	TGTGCCAGCAAGCAATTAGCGGTAGGCTCCGGGGAGCTGTTTTTT